This is a list of T cell receptor beta chains from one sample in a study of identical twins. TCRdb passed the 5' RACE reads through MiXCR, listing each CDR3 protein once. The sample has 500,000 or so distinct CDR3 sequences, roughly 21% seen once. This same sample was also taken into another study, of T cells expressing NK-cell markers.

Sequencing was done on a sample of CD4+ T cells sorted from blood. These receptors were collected from a woman under 30 in good health. CDR3s include the opening cysteine and the closing phenylalanine or tryptophan. A D gene is named only where the DNA matches it firmly. Clone size is shown for a subset of rows, as once, few, many or a class of expanded clone.

J gene: TRBJ2-1; clone size: many; D gene: TRBD1; V gene: TRBV12-3/TRBV12-4; CDR3 protein: CASSLGQGGEQFF; CDR3 DNA: TGTGCCAGCAGTCTTGGACAGGGCGGTGAGCAGTTCTTC
J gene: TRBJ2-3; clone size: -; D gene: -; V gene: TRBV20-1; CDR3 protein: CSARWSLLTDTQYF; CDR3 DNA: TGCAGTGCTAGATGGTCCCTCCTCACAGATACGCAGTATTTT
J gene: TRBJ1-2; clone size: many; D gene: -; V gene: TRBV20-1; CDR3 protein: CSAATGVLNYGYTF; CDR3 DNA: TGCAGTGCTGCGACGGGGGTTCTGAACTATGGCTACACCTTC
J gene: TRBJ1-2; clone size: -; D gene: -; V gene: TRBV6-1; CDR3 protein: CASEGTGVGYTF; CDR3 DNA: TGTGCCAGCGAGGGGACTGGCGTTGGCTACACCTTC
J gene: TRBJ2-7; clone size: -; D gene: TRBD2; V gene: TRBV7-9; CDR3 protein: CASTNELSSSGMYF; CDR3 DNA: TGTGCCAGCACCAATGAACTTTCATCTAGCGGGATGTACTTC
J gene: TRBJ1-5; clone size: few; D gene: TRBD1; V gene: TRBV12-3/TRBV12-4; CDR3 protein: CASSSGQGIWQPQHF; CDR3 DNA: TGTGCCAGCAGTAGCGGACAGGGTATATGGCAGCCCCAGCATTTT
J gene: TRBJ1-4; clone size: few; D gene: -; V gene: TRBV20-1; CDR3 protein: CSARDQVGSSEKLFF; CDR3 DNA: TGCAGTGCTAGAGATCAGGTGGGATCGAGTGAAAAACTGTTTTTT
J gene: TRBJ2-1; clone size: few; D gene: -; V gene: TRBV12-3/TRBV12-4; CDR3 protein: CASKMVSSYNEQFF; CDR3 DNA: TGTGCCAGCAAGATGGTTAGCTCCTACAATGAGCAGTTCTTC
J gene: TRBJ2-3; clone size: -; D gene: -; V gene: TRBV12-3/TRBV12-4; CDR3 protein: CASTIAASTDTQYF; CDR3 DNA: TGTGCCAGCACCATAGCGGCAAGCACAGATACGCAGTATTTT
J gene: TRBJ2-7; clone size: -; D gene: -; V gene: TRBV12-3/TRBV12-4; CDR3 protein: CASSFRQGIYEQYF; CDR3 DNA: TGTGCCAGCAGTTTTAGGCAGGGAATCTACGAGCAGTACTTC
J gene: TRBJ2-1; clone size: -; D gene: TRBD2; V gene: TRBV6-2/TRBV6-3; CDR3 protein: CATNSGRGSSYNEQFF; CDR3 DNA: TGTGCCACCAATAGCGGGAGGGGTAGCTCCTACAATGAGCAGTTCTTC
J gene: TRBJ2-3; clone size: many; D gene: -; V gene: TRBV5-1; CDR3 protein: CASSEGAGGGSDTQYF; CDR3 DNA: TGCGCCAGCTCCGAGGGGGCGGGAGGAGGCTCAGATACGCAGTATTTT
J gene: TRBJ2-5; clone size: few; D gene: -; V gene: TRBV5-6; CDR3 protein: CASSLVGGQYQETQYF; CDR3 DNA: TGTGCCAGCAGCTTGGTTGGGGGGCAGTACCAAGAGACCCAGTACTTC
J gene: TRBJ2-3; clone size: few; D gene: TRBD2; V gene: TRBV5-8; CDR3 protein: CASSPRTSAHTDTQYF; CDR3 DNA: TGTGCCAGCAGCCCCCGGACTAGCGCCCACACAGATACGCAGTATTTT
J gene: TRBJ2-3; clone size: many; D gene: -; V gene: TRBV7-3; CDR3 protein: CASSLMLTDTQYF; CDR3 DNA: TGTGCCAGCAGCTTAATGTTGACAGATACGCAGTATTTT
J gene: TRBJ1-2; clone size: many; D gene: -; V gene: TRBV20-1; CDR3 protein: CSALGNYGYTF; CDR3 DNA: TGCAGTGCCCTCGGGAACTATGGCTACACCTTC
J gene: TRBJ2-3; clone size: -; D gene: TRBD2; V gene: TRBV4-1; CDR3 protein: CASSQDPSGDTQYF; CDR3 DNA: TGCGCCAGCAGCCAAGACCCTAGCGGGGATACGCAGTATTTT
J gene: TRBJ2-3; clone size: -; D gene: -; V gene: TRBV18; CDR3 protein: CASTPDADTQYF; CDR3 DNA: TGTGCCAGCACGCCTGATGCAGATACGCAGTATTTT
J gene: TRBJ1-1; clone size: few; D gene: TRBD1; V gene: TRBV20-1; CDR3 protein: CSGGPGGDTEAFF; CDR3 DNA: TGCAGTGGTGGCCCAGGGGGTGACACTGAAGCTTTCTTT
J gene: TRBJ1-1; clone size: -; D gene: -; V gene: TRBV20-1; CDR3 protein: CSAPPGLNTEAFF; CDR3 DNA: TGCAGTGCTCCCCCGGGCCTGAACACTGAAGCTTTCTTT
J gene: TRBJ1-1; clone size: -; D gene: -; V gene: TRBV6-2/TRBV6-3; CDR3 protein: CASGSYRNTEAFF; CDR3 DNA: TGTGCCAGCGGTTCGTACAGGAACACTGAAGCTTTCTTT
J gene: TRBJ2-5; clone size: -; D gene: -; V gene: TRBV10-2; CDR3 protein: CASSRQGLPPETQYF; CDR3 DNA: TGCGCCAGCAGTCGTCAAGGACTTCCTCCCGAGACCCAGTACTTC
J gene: TRBJ1-5; clone size: -; D gene: -; V gene: TRBV7-9; CDR3 protein: CASSPVGRPQPQHF; CDR3 DNA: TGTGCCAGCAGCCCCGTCGGGCGGCCTCAGCCCCAGCATTTT
J gene: TRBJ2-2; clone size: -; D gene: -; V gene: TRBV7-2; CDR3 protein: CASSQFTRITGELFF; CDR3 DNA: TGTGCCAGCAGCCAATTCACCCGGATCACCGGGGAGCTGTTTTTT
J gene: TRBJ2-1; clone size: few; D gene: -; V gene: TRBV20-1; CDR3 protein: CSAPRSGGRYNEQFF; CDR3 DNA: TGCAGTGCGCCCCGGAGTGGGGGGCGATACAATGAGCAGTTCTTC
J gene: TRBJ1-5; clone size: -; D gene: -; V gene: TRBV29-1; CDR3 protein: CSVADGLLGNQPQHF; CDR3 DNA: TGCAGCGTTGCCGACGGACTCCTTGGCAATCAGCCCCAGCATTTT
J gene: TRBJ2-1; clone size: many; D gene: TRBD2; V gene: TRBV5-1; CDR3 protein: CASSLGTSGRNEQFF; CDR3 DNA: TGCGCCAGCAGCCTAGGGACTAGCGGGAGAAATGAGCAGTTCTTC